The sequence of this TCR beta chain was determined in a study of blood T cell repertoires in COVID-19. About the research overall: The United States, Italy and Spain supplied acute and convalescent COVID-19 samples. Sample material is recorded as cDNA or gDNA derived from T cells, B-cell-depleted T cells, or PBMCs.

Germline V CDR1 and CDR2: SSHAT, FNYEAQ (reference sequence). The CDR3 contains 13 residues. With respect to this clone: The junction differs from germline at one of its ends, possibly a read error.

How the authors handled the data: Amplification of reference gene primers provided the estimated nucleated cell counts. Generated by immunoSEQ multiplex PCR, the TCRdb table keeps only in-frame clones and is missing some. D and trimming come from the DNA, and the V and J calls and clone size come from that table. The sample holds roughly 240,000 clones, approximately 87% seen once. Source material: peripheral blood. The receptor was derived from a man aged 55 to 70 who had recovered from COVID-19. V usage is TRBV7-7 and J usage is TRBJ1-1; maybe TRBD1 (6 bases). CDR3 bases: TGTGCTAGCAGCAGGGGTAAGAACACTGAAGCTTTCTTT. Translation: CASSRGKNTEAFF.